These 8 T cell receptor beta chains were sequenced from one sample in a study of blood T cell repertoires in COVID-19. The assay was immunoSEQ multiplex PCR, and TCRdb's table has in-frame clones only and misses some. The sample includes about 170,000 clones, about 80% of them seen just once. Sequencing used peripheral blood. These receptors came from an elderly woman with acute or convalescent COVID-19.

This rearrangement joins TRBV9 to TRBJ2-3; a possible D gene is TRBD2 (5 bases). The V end lost 0 bases, the J end lost 1 base, and 12 bases lay between the germline ends. Germline CDR1 reads SGDLS; CDR2 reads YYNGEE. This CDR3 has 16 residues. Here the CDR3 reads CASSVGGRVGTDTQYF. In DNA form, the CDR3 reads TGTGCCAGCAGCGTAGGCGGGCGGGTTGGCACAGATACGCAGTATTTT.

The V gene is TRBV6-2 or TRBV6-3, the J gene TRBJ1-2; 7 positions agree with TRBD1. Germline loops: CDR1 MNHEY, CDR2 SVGEGT. This CDR3 is built from 13 residues. The junction had 2 bases not matched to a gene; V was cut back by 5 bases and J by 2 bases. DNA for the CDR3: TGTGCCAGCAGTCAGGGACAGAACTATGGCTACACCTTC. Translating it yields CASSQGQNYGYTF.

V usage is TRBV3-1 (or the pseudogene TRBV3-2) and J usage is TRBJ2-1; TRBD2 matches 7 bases. Trimming at V came to 2 bases and at J to 6 bases, leaving 13 bases not matched to a gene. Germline V CDR1 and CDR2: LGHDT, YNNKEL (reference sequence). This CDR3 has 17 residues. The CDR3 DNA sequence: TGTGCCAGCAGCCAACCCCTGGGGGTAGCGGGTATCAATGAGCAGTTCTTC. It yields the protein CASSQPLGVAGINEQFF.

The rearrangement links TRBV5-5 to TRBJ2-5; TRBD2 matches 9 bases. The CDR3 totals 16 residues. In germline, CDR1 is SGHKS, CDR2 YYEKEE (reference sequence). V trimming: 1 base; J trimming: 0 bases; junction bases outside the gene matches: 4. The CDR3 bases are TGTGCCAGCAGCTTGTGGGCTAGCGGGAACCAAGAGACCCAGTACTTC. This encodes CASSLWASGNQETQYF.

The rearrangement joins TRBV3-1 (or the pseudogene TRBV3-2) to TRBJ2-2; D might be TRBD2 (6 bases). Germline V gene lookup returns CDR1 LGHDT and CDR2 YNNKEL (reference sequence). V lost 1 base and J lost 7, with 10 bases in between. The CDR3 runs to 14 residues. CDR3 nucleotides: TGTGCCAGCAGCCAAGTGTGGGGGGTCGGGGAGCTGTTTTTT. This sequence encodes CASSQVWGVGELFF.

CDR3 residues: CASSSLAGGLGANVLTF. In nucleotides, the CDR3 is TGTGCCAGCAGTAGTCTAGCGGGAGGACTCGGGGCCAACGTCCTGACTTTC. The chain recombines TRBV2 with TRBJ2-6; 11 bases agree with TRBD2. After removal of 5 bases from V and 4 bases from J, the junction contained 7 bases not matched to a gene. The CDR3 has 17 amino acids. Germline CDR1 is SNHLY and CDR2 is FYNNEI.

The chain recombines TRBV2 with TRBJ2-5; D not resolved. The CDR3 totals 12 residues. V dropped 7 bases and J dropped 0 bases, with 6 bases sitting between them. Germline CDR1 reads SNHLY; CDR2 reads FYNNEI. CDR3 region: CASTRYQETQYF. The CDR3 DNA reads TGTGCCAGCACCAGGTACCAAGAGACCCAGTACTTC.

The chain uses TRBV4-1 and TRBJ2-5, with 7 bases fitting TRBD1. The CDR3 is made up of 15 amino acids. CDR1 MGHRA and CDR2 YSYEKL come from the germline V gene. V was pared by 2 bases and J by 4 bases, with 7 bases of the junction left unmatched. The CDR3 nucleotides are TGCGCCAGCAGCCAATATAGGGGGCTGGGAGAGACCCAGTACTTC. It is translated as CASSQYRGLGETQYF.